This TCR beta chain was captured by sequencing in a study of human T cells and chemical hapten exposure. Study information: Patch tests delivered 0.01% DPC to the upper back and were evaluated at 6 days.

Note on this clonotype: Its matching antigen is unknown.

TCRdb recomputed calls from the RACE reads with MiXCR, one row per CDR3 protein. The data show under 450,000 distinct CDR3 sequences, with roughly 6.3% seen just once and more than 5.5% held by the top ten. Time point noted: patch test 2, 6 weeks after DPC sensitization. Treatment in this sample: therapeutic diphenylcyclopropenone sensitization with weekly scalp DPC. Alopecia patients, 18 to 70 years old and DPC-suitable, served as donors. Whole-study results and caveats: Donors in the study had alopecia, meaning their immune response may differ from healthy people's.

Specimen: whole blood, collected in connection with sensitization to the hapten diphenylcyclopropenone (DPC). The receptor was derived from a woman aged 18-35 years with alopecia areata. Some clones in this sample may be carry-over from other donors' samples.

The CDR3 DNA follows: TGTGCCAGCAGCGTCGACTACCTAGATCGGACTGAAGCTTTCTTT. Residues: CASSVDYLDRTEAFF. The genes are TRBV9 and TRBJ1-1, with D uncertain. Germline CDR1 reads SGDLS; CDR2 reads YYNGEE. V lost 2 bases to trimming and J lost 5 bases, with 16 bases between them. The CDR3 runs 15 residues.